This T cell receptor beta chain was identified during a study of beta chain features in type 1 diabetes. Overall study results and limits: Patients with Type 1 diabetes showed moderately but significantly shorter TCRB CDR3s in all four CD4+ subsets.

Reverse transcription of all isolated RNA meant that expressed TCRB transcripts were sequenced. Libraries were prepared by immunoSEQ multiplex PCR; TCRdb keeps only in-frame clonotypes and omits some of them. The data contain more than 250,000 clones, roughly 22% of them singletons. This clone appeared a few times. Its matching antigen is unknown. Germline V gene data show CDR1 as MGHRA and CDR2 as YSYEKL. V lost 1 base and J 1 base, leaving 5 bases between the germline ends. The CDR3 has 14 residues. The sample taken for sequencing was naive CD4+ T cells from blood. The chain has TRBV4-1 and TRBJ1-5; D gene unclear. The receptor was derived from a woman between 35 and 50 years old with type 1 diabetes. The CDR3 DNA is TGCGCCAGCAGCCAAGGACTGAGCAATCAGCCCCAGCATTTT. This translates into CASSQGLSNQPQHF.